This T cell receptor (beta chain) was identified in a study of patients and donors after allogeneic stem cell transplantation (TCRdb year 2020). This clonotype occurred a few times. The specificity of this receptor is unknown. No base qualities exist here, and no much larger clone lies one base off it. The method behind the library was RT-PCR. The sequencer listed for this sample is NextSeq 550. TCRdb's own reprocessing of the public reads used fastp at Q25 and MiXCR and kept productive beta chains. Identical CDR3 protein sequences are pooled into one entry, listed with their most common genes and DNA. Within this sample are some 960,000 distinct CDR3 sequences, with roughly 18% of them counted one time only. The ten largest clonotypes hold roughly 6% of the sample. From V the trimming removes 6 bases and from J it removes 9 bases, while the gene matches leave 11 bases of the junction unaccounted for. Measured from the cysteine to the phenylalanine, the CDR3 is 15 residues long. The read is trimmed to its CDR3 DNA, 45 bases read in frame from base 1.

What was sequenced was blood, either unsorted or a sorted T cell fraction (not recorded which). The V gene is TRBV12-3 or TRBV12-4 and the J gene is TRBJ2-1, with 10 central nucleotides matching TRBD2. This receptor was taken from a human donor who was either an allogeneic HSCT recipient or a stem cell or donor lymphocyte infusion donor (not recorded which). It is not recorded whose cells these are; they may come from a transplant donor. The sequenced DNA: TGTGCCAGCAGGGAAGCGGGGGGGCCGGTCGGTGAGCAGTTCTTC. It specifies CASREAGGPVGEQFF.